A selection of T cell receptor beta chains follows, all from one sample in a study of shared clonotypes between healthy human individuals. The protocol was immunoSEQ multiplex PCR, while the TCRdb copy is restricted to in-frame clones and leaves out a portion. This sample yields a few million clones, of which around nine tenths are seen a single time; around 0.14% belongs to the top ten. The sequenced sample consisted of naive CD4+ T cells sorted from blood. These receptors came from a young man in good health. CDR3s include the opening cysteine and the closing phenylalanine or tryptophan. D genes are given only for firm matches. Clone sizes are given selectively: once, few, many, or a class where the clone is expanded.

cdr3_length,clone_size,v_call,d_call,j_call,cdr3_aa,cdr3_nt
17,once,TRBV4-1,.,TRBJ2-6,CASSQSRTSSGANVLTF,TGCGCCAGCAGCCAGTCGAGAACGAGCTCTGGGGCCAACGTCCTGACTTTC
18,once,TRBV5-4,TRBD2,TRBJ2-5,CASSLGTTSGGPGETQYF,TGTGCCAGCAGCTTGGGAACGACTAGCGGGGGCCCCGGGGAGACCCAGTACTTC
15,.,TRBV5-1,TRBD1,TRBJ1-5,CASSLEGQFNQPQHF,TGCGCCAGCAGCTTAGAGGGACAGTTCAATCAGCCCCAGCATTTT
14,.,TRBV9,.,TRBJ1-4,CASSVVGGNEKLFF,TGTGCCAGCAGCGTAGTCGGGGGAAATGAAAAACTGTTTTTT
15,.,TRBV5-1,.,TRBJ2-7,CASSEAFVEGDEQYF,TGCGCCAGCAGCGAGGCCTTCGTTGAGGGCGACGAGCAGTACTTC
17,.,TRBV5-1,TRBD2,TRBJ2-3,CASSLLTSGSTGDTQYF,TGCGCCAGCAGCTTGTTGACTAGCGGGAGTACCGGAGATACGCAGTATTTT
16,.,TRBV5-5,.,TRBJ1-3,CASSLPTTGSGNTIYF,TGTGCCAGCAGCCTACCAACGACAGGCTCTGGAAACACCATATATTTT
14,few,TRBV9,.,TRBJ1-3,CASSVDPSGNTIYF,TGTGCCAGCAGCGTAGATCCCTCTGGAAACACCATATATTTT
15,.,TRBV7-9,TRBD1,TRBJ1-5,CASSLTGDAYQPQHF,TGTGCCAGCAGCTTAACAGGGGACGCATATCAGCCCCAGCATTTT
15,.,TRBV25-1,TRBD2,TRBJ2-1,CASTRSGDFHNEQFF,TGTGCCAGCACTCGTAGCGGGGACTTTCACAATGAGCAGTTCTTC
19,.,TRBV9,TRBD2,TRBJ2-1,CASSPRGTSGYTIYNEQFF,TGTGCCAGCAGCCCCAGGGGGACTAGCGGATATACCATCTACAATGAGCAGTTCTTC
15,once,TRBV28,TRBD1,TRBJ1-1,CASTRTGFMNTEAFF,TGTGCCAGCACCCGGACAGGCTTCATGAACACTGAAGCTTTCTTT
13,.,TRBV7-2,TRBD2,TRBJ2-1,CASSLGEGGVQFF,TGTGCCAGCAGCTTAGGGGAGGGAGGGGTGCAGTTCTTC
15,.,TRBV19,.,TRBJ1-6,CASSIQGLQGSPLHF,TGTGCCAGTAGTATCCAGGGTCTACAAGGATCACCCCTCCACTTT
16,.,TRBV6-1,.,TRBJ2-6,CASSEFEGTGANVLTF,TGTGCCAGCAGTGAATTTGAGGGGACTGGGGCCAACGTCCTGACTTTC
14,.,TRBV30,TRBD1,TRBJ1-6,CAWSSPTGYSPLHF,TGTGCCTGGAGCTCACCGACAGGGTACTCACCCCTCCACTTT
15,.,TRBV5-6,TRBD1,TRBJ2-1,CASSGGTGGRNEQFF,TGTGCCAGCAGCGGGGGGACAGGGGGCCGGAATGAGCAGTTCTTC
14,.,TRBV2,TRBD1,TRBJ2-7,CASSEATGPYEQYF,TGTGCCAGCAGTGAAGCGACAGGGCCCTACGAGCAGTACTTC
13,.,TRBV14,.,TRBJ2-1,CASSQDPANEQFF,TGTGCCAGCAGCCAAGATCCAGCCAATGAGCAGTTCTTC
13,.,TRBV10-3,TRBD1,TRBJ2-7,CAITSGQGYEQYF,TGTGCCATCACTTCGGGACAGGGCTACGAGCAGTACTTC
15,.,TRBV27,.,TRBJ2-7,CASSSDWGSVYEQYF,TGTGCCAGCAGTTCCGACTGGGGGTCGGTCTACGAGCAGTACTTC
11,.,TRBV5-1,.,TRBJ2-5,CASSWGETQYF,TGCGCCAGCAGTTGGGGAGAGACCCAGTACTTC
12,.,TRBV11-1,TRBD1,TRBJ2-7,CASSLDRGQQYF,TGTGCCAGCAGCTTAGATAGGGGGCAGCAGTACTTC
14,.,TRBV19,.,TRBJ2-6,CASNPGSGANVLTF,TGTGCCAGTAATCCGGGCTCTGGGGCCAACGTCCTGACTTTC
16,.,TRBV7-9,TRBD2,TRBJ2-2,CASRPRLAGDDGELFF,TGTGCCAGCAGGCCTAGACTAGCGGGAGACGACGGGGAGCTGTTTTTT
14,.,TRBV11-2,.,TRBJ1-4,CASSLGFLNEKLFF,TGTGCCAGCAGCTTAGGGTTTCTTAATGAAAAACTGTTTTTT
16,.,TRBV6-6,TRBD2,TRBJ2-1,CASSPSSGRTYNEQFF,TGTGCCAGCAGCCCCTCTAGCGGGCGAACCTACAATGAGCAGTTCTTC
15,.,TRBV5-3,TRBD1,TRBJ1-1,CARSCQGVRDTEAFF,TGTGCCAGAAGCTGTCAGGGGGTAAGAGACACTGAAGCTTTCTTT
19,.,TRBV19,TRBD2,TRBJ2-7,CASTLRGGYGGRSSYEQYF,TGTGCCAGTACCCTTAGAGGGGGATACGGCGGGAGGAGCTCCTACGAGCAGTACTTC
15,.,TRBV4-3,TRBD2,TRBJ2-7,CASKPREAGNYEQYF,TGCGCCAGTAAACCCCGGGAGGCAGGGAACTACGAGCAGTACTTC
16,.,TRBV19,.,TRBJ2-5,CASSLRTARGSETQYF,TGTGCCAGTAGTCTTAGGACGGCCCGGGGATCAGAGACCCAGTACTTC
13,.,TRBV18,.,TRBJ1-1,CASSESANTEAFF,TGTGCCAGCTCAGAGTCAGCGAACACTGAAGCTTTCTTT
15,.,TRBV9,.,TRBJ1-1,CASSPNPGGEGLAFF,TGTGCCAGCAGCCCCAATCCCGGGGGAGAGGGATTAGCTTTCTTT
16,few,TRBV6-6,.,TRBJ1-6,CASSITELLTNSPLHF,TGTGCCAGCAGTATTACCGAACTCCTTACGAATTCACCCCTCCACTTT
16,.,TRBV19,.,TRBJ2-1,CASSGQYGSSYNEQFF,TGTGCCAGTAGTGGGCAGTATGGCAGCTCCTACAATGAGCAGTTCTTC
13,.,TRBV5-1,.,TRBJ2-7,CASSGGTTYEQYF,TGCGCCAGCAGCGGCGGGACAACCTACGAGCAGTACTTC
16,.,TRBV19,.,TRBJ2-2,CASSIERVADTGELFF,TGTGCCAGTAGTATAGAGCGGGTCGCGGACACCGGGGAGCTGTTTTTT